One sample yielded the 11 T cell receptor beta chains listed below, sequenced in a study of T cell changes during pregnancy in multiple sclerosis. Profiling relied on immunoSEQ multiplex PCR, and the TCRdb table lists in-frame clones only, not all of them. The data contain 100,000 or so clones, almost 95% of them singletons. This sample comprised peripheral blood, obtained before pregnancy. The receptor set was obtained from a female donor with multiple sclerosis, enrolled in a pregnancy study.

The V call is TRBV5-5, the J call TRBJ2-7; D not certain. The V and J ends lost 0 bases and 1 base respectively, with 11 bases between them. The germline V gene encodes CDR1 SGHKS and CDR2 YYEKEE (reference sequence). The CDR3 has 15 residues. The CDR3 here is CASSLVPFSSYEQYF. The CDR3 DNA follows: TGTGCCAGCAGCTTGGTCCCCTTTTCGTCCTACGAGCAGTACTTC.

The chain has TRBV7-8 and TRBJ2-7; D is possibly TRBD2 (6 bases). Trimming stripped 2 bases from V and 3 bases from J, with 14 bases between. There are 15 residues in the CDR3. From germline, CDR1 is SGHVS and CDR2 FQNEAQ. The CDR3 reads CASSLFAGRNYEQYF. As DNA, the CDR3 is TGTGCCAGCAGCTTATTCGCAGGGAGGAACTACGAGCAGTACTTC. Looking up the rest from reference TRBV7-8 and TRBJ2-7 gives the full variable domain: GAGVSQSPRYKVAKRGQDVALRCDPISGHVSLFWYQQALGQGPEFLTYFQNEAQLDKSGLPSDRFFAERPEGSVSTLKIQRTQQEDSAVYLCASSLFAGRNYEQYFGPGTRLTVT.

This chain joins TRBV7-2 and TRBJ2-5, with 7 bases that match TRBD1. CDR1 and CDR2 (germline): SGHTA, FQGNSA. The CDR3 is 13 amino acids. The junction had 0 bases not matched to a gene; V was cut back by 4 bases and J by 1 base. DNA for the CDR3: TGTGCCAGCAGCTGGGACAGCCAAGAGACCCAGTACTTC. It encodes CASSWDSQETQYF.

The V gene is TRBV28, the J gene TRBJ2-7; TRBD1 matches at 7 bases. Germline values: CDR1 MDHEN, CDR2 SYDVKM. The CDR3 covers 17 residues. Trimming cost V 1 base and J 2 bases; bases outside gene matches: 11. DNA for the CDR3: TGTGCCAGCAGTTTATATGGGTGGACAGGAGCTACCTACGAGCAGTACTTC. As protein: CASSLYGWTGATYEQYF.

The chain uses TRBV28 and TRBJ2-3, with D perhaps matching TRBD2 (5 bases). The CDR3 consists of 13 residues. Looked up from germline, CDR1 is MDHEN and CDR2 is SYDVKM. V was cut by 10 bases and J by 0 bases, with 11 bases left in between. The CDR3 sequence: CATVRASTDTQYF. CDR3 nucleotides: TGTGCCACCGTGAGGGCCAGCACAGATACGCAGTATTTT.

The rearrangement links TRBV29-1 to TRBJ2-2, with 10 bases fitting TRBD1. CDR1 is SQVTM, CDR2 ANQGSEA, per germline. V was pared by 4 bases and J by 1 base, with 12 bases of the junction left unmatched. The CDR3 length is 18 residues. CDR3 sequence (DNA): TGCAGCGTTGGGACAGGGGGTTTTAGTTATTTGAACACCGGGGAGCTGTTTTTT. Its protein product is CSVGTGGFSYLNTGELFF.

The chain employs TRBV30 and TRBJ2-1, with 10 bases matching TRBD2. CDR1 and CDR2 from the germline V gene are GTSNPN and SVGIG (reference sequence). The CDR3 length is 14 residues. V was pared by 4 bases and J by 5 bases, with 5 bases of the junction left unmatched. DNA of the CDR3: TGTGCCTGGACCACTAGCGGGACGAACAATGAGCAGTTCTTC. It yields the protein CAWTTSGTNNEQFF.

The chain uses TRBV9 and TRBJ2-2; D call uncertain. Germline V gene sequence: CDR1 SGDLS, CDR2 YYNGEE. This CDR3 is 13 amino acids long. The V and J ends lost 3 bases and 4 bases respectively, with 7 bases between them. The CDR3: CASSAPLTGELFF. CDR3 nucleotide sequence: TGTGCCAGCAGCGCCCCACTCACCGGGGAGCTGTTTTTT.

The rearrangement links TRBV10-3 to TRBJ2-1; 7 positions match TRBD2. Germline V gene lookup returns CDR1 ENHRY and CDR2 SYGVKD. The trim removed 2 bases at V and 4 bases at J, leaving 14 bases unmatched. This CDR3 comprises 18 residues. The CDR3: CAISEGLGSGRSYNEQFF. The DNA for the CDR3 is TGTGCCATCAGTGAGGGTCTTGGGTCCGGGAGGTCGTACAATGAGCAGTTCTTC.

J is TRBJ2-7 and V is TRBV11-2; D is uncertain. The germline V and J ends were trimmed by 5 bases and 0 bases, with 5 bases remaining between them. The CDR3 has 12 amino acids. Germline CDR1 reads SGHAT; CDR2 reads FQNNGV. In DNA form, the CDR3 reads TGTGCCAGCAGCGATAGCTCCTACGAGCAGTACTTC. This sequence encodes CASSDSSYEQYF.

The J gene is TRBJ2-3, the V gene TRBV11-2; 11 nucleotides agree with TRBD2. The CDR3 is 16 residues long. CDR1 is SGHAT, CDR2 FQNNGV, per germline. Trimming took 5 bases from V and 3 from J; bases not matched to a gene: 7. Here the CDR3 reads CASSLRLAGITDTQYF. The CDR3 DNA reads as TGTGCCAGCAGCCTCCGACTAGCGGGGATAACAGATACGCAGTATTTT. Combining the CDR3 with reference TRBV11-2 and TRBJ2-3 gives the whole variable domain EAGVAQSPRYKIIEKRQSVAFWCNPISGHATLYWYQQILGQGPKLLIQFQNNGVVDDSQLPKDRFSAERLKGVDSTLKIQPAKLEDSAVYLCASSLRLAGITDTQYFGPGTRLTVL.